Below, 11 T cell receptor beta chains from the same sample are listed, as sequenced in a study of PD-L1 blockade in urothelial cancer. Sequencing used immunoSEQ multiplex PCR; TCRdb keeps in-frame clones, though not all of them. The table has 95,000 to 100,000 clones, around nine tenths seen once; the top ten hold approximately 2%. Time point of the sample: pretreatment peripheral blood. The sample consisted of PBMCs, taken around atezolizumab (anti-PD-L1) treatment. These receptors were obtained from a man aged 55 to 70 with urothelial cancer.

This clone was detected only a few times. The chain joins TRBV5-1 to TRBJ2-3; D uncertain. The germline CDR1 and CDR2 sequences are SGHRS and YFSETQ. V lost 0 bases and J 1 base, leaving 6 bases between the germline ends. The CDR3 length is 14 residues. The CDR3 protein is CASSLVSGTDTQYF. DNA for the CDR3: TGCGCCAGCAGCTTGGTCAGCGGCACAGATACGCAGTATTTT.

The CDR3 spells CASSQDISGNQPQHF. The CDR3 DNA is TGCGCCAGCAGCCAGGACATCTCTGGCAATCAGCCCCAGCATTTT. The genes are TRBV5-1 and TRBJ1-5; a possible D gene is TRBD1 (5 bases). V was clipped by 4 bases and J by 2 bases, with 13 bases between them. CDR3 size: 15 residues. Germline V gives CDR1 SGHRS, CDR2 YFSETQ.

The chain has TRBV27 and TRBJ2-1; 15 nucleotides agree with TRBD2. With V trimmed by 3 bases and J by 7 bases, 1 base remained unmatched. The germline gives CDR1 MNHEY, CDR2 SMNVEV (reference sequence). The CDR3 spans 15 residues. Here the CDR3 DNA reads TGTGCCAGCAGTTTCGGGACTAGCGGGAGGAATGAGCAGTTCTTC. It translates to CASSFGTSGRNEQFF.

The chain links TRBV28 to TRBJ2-2; tentative D call: TRBD2 (6 bases). CDR1 is MDHEN and CDR2 is SYDVKM in the germline V gene. The CDR3 extends over 13 amino acids. Trimming cost V 7 bases and J 0 bases, with 6 bases left between them. The CDR3 loop is CASTGANTGELFF. In DNA form, the CDR3 reads TGTGCCAGCACGGGGGCGAACACCGGGGAGCTGTTTTTT.

V is TRBV9 and J is TRBJ2-5; TRBD2 aligns across 7 bases. CDR3 size: 15 residues. V lost 0 bases and J lost 3; bases outside the gene matches: 5. Germline V lookup: CDR1 SGDLS, CDR2 YYNGEE. This CDR3 reads CASSVGGGIEETQYF. The CDR3 DNA reads as TGTGCCAGCAGCGTAGGGGGGGGGATAGAAGAGACCCAGTACTTC. The full variable domain, in which reference TRBV9 and TRBJ2-5 provide the parts outside the CDR3, is DSGVTQTPKHLITATGQRVTLRCSPRSGDLSVYWYQQSLDQGLQFLIQYYNGEERAKGNILERFSAQQFPDLHSELNLSSLELGDSALYFCASSVGGGIEETQYFGPGTRLLVL.

V and J are TRBV27 and TRBJ2-2; no reliable D call. The germline CDR1 and CDR2 sequences are MNHEY and SMNVEV (reference sequence). The CDR3 runs to 14 residues. Trimming left V 1 base short and J 1 base short, with 4 bases between. The CDR3 loop reads CASSLLMNTGELFF. The CDR3 DNA follows: TGTGCCAGCAGTTTATTAATGAACACCGGGGAGCTGTTTTTT.

The chain has TRBV28 and TRBJ2-7; the D gene is possibly TRBD2 (6 bases). The CDR3 sequence is 14 residues long. Trimming pared 8 bases from V and 7 bases from J, leaving 21 bases between. The germline gives CDR1 MDHEN, CDR2 SYDVKM. CDR3 bases: TGTGCCAGCCAGAGGATAGCGGACTCTCGGGAGCAGTACTTC. This gives the protein CASQRIADSREQYF.

This clone was detected a few times. The chain carries TRBV28 and TRBJ2-7; 8 bases are a match to TRBD1. Trimming took 8 bases from V and 3 from J; bases not matched to a gene: 3. The CDR3 spans 12 residues. Germline V CDR1 and CDR2: MDHEN, SYDVKM. The CDR3 loop reads CASGTGGYEQYF. The CDR3 DNA sequence: TGTGCCAGCGGTACAGGGGGCTACGAGCAGTACTTC.

The chain is built from TRBV15 and TRBJ1-2, with a tentative D call TRBD1 (5 bases). Between the trimmed V and J ends, which lost 3 bases and 6 bases, there was a span of 14 bases. CDR3 size: 14 residues. The germline V gene has CDR1 LNHNV and CDR2 YYDKDF (reference sequence). CDR3 region: CATSSPSGGNGYTF. CDR3 DNA sequence: TGTGCCACCAGCAGCCCCAGCGGGGGGAATGGCTACACCTTC.

J is TRBJ2-1 and V is TRBV7-8, with TRBD2 identical over 8 bases. The length of the CDR3 is 14 residues. Germline V CDR1 and CDR2: SGHVS, FQNEAQ. V lost 5 bases, J lost 4 bases, and 4 bases stayed unmatched. The CDR3 DNA follows: TGTGCCAGCAGCCTTAGCGGGGATTACAATGAGCAGTTCTTC. Residues: CASSLSGDYNEQFF.

This chain connects TRBV2 to TRBJ2-6; 7 bases are shared with TRBD1. The ends lost 7 bases at V and 0 bases at J; junction bases unmatched: 9. Germline V gives CDR1 SNHLY, CDR2 FYNNEI. The CDR3 extends over 17 amino acids. CDR3 sequence: CASTPRTGSSGANVLTF. In DNA, the CDR3 is TGTGCCAGCACCCCTCGGACAGGTAGCTCTGGGGCCAACGTCCTGACTTTC.